The 5 T cell receptor beta chains listed next were all sequenced from one sample in a study of cytomegalovirus exposure and HLA in healthy donors. Primers for the PCR totalled 60 Vbeta and 13 Jbeta. Here immunoSEQ multiplex PCR was the method, and the copy in TCRdb shows in-frame clones only, minus some. Here the sample spans some 190,000 clones, about 81% being singletons. The material sequenced was PBMCs. The source is a man aged 18 to 30 in good health and CMV-seronegative.

The chain employs TRBV19 and TRBJ1-2; TRBD1 matches at 9 bases. The germline V gene has CDR1 LNHDA and CDR2 SQIVND (reference sequence). The CDR3 runs 13 residues. V lost 8 bases to trimming and J lost 5 bases; unmatched junction nucleotides: 6. The CDR3 nucleotides read TGTGCCAGTGCGAACGGACAGGGGTATGGCTACACCTTC. It specifies CASANGQGYGYTF.

This rearrangement joins TRBV4-3 to TRBJ1-4; 7 nucleotides agree with TRBD1. Per germline, CDR1 LGHNA and CDR2 YSLEER. The CDR3 totals 16 residues. Trimming at V came to 1 base and at J to 8 bases, leaving 10 bases not matched to a gene. CDR3 sequence (DNA): TGCGCCAGCAGCCAAGTCTTCGGGACAGATTGGGAAAAACTGTTTTTT. Protein: CASSQVFGTDWEKLFF.

V gene TRBV7-9 combines with J gene TRBJ2-7; 8 bases are a match to TRBD1. CDR1 and CDR2 from the germline V gene are SEHNR and FQNEAQ (reference sequence). V shed 5 bases and J 2 bases; nucleotides not matched to a gene: 5. The CDR3 totals 14 residues. The CDR3 region is CASSPGGLAYEQYF. CDR3 bases: TGTGCCAGCAGCCCAGGGGGCTTAGCCTACGAGCAGTACTTC. Drawing the rest from reference TRBV7-9 and TRBJ2-7, the complete variable domain is DTGVSQNPRHKITKRGQNVTFRCDPISEHNRLYWYRQTLGQGPEFLTYFQNEAQLEKSRLLSDRFSAERPKGSFSTLEIQRTEQGDSAMYLCASSPGGLAYEQYFGPGTRLTVT.

The chain combines TRBV12-5 with TRBJ2-7, with TRBD1 matching over 8 bases. Germline V gives CDR1 LGHNT, CDR2 FRNRAP. Losses at the gene ends were 5 bases for V and 5 bases for J; bases not matched to a gene: 2. There are 12 residues in the CDR3. DNA of the CDR3: TGTGCTAGTGGTCCGACAGGGGACGAGCAGTACTTC. Amino acids: CASGPTGDEQYF.

CDR3 sequence (DNA): TGTGCCAGCTCACCAGGGTCGGGGAACACCATATATTTT. Amino acid sequence: CASSPGSGNTIYF. The gene calls are TRBV18 and TRBJ1-3; no reliable D call. CDR3 length: 13 amino acids. V dropped 2 bases and J dropped 7 bases, with 9 bases sitting between them. Per germline, CDR1 KGHSH and CDR2 LQKENI. The full variable domain, with the rest looked up from reference TRBV18 and TRBJ1-3, is NAGVMQNPRHLVRRRGQEARLRCSPMKGHSHVYWYRQLPEEGLKFMVYLQKENIIDESGMPKERFSAEFPKEGPSILRIQQVVRGDSAAYFCASSPGSGNTIYFGEGSWLTVV.